The rows below give T cell receptor beta chains drawn from one sample of a study of blood T cell repertoires in COVID-19. Data came from immunoSEQ multiplex PCR; TCRdb stores just in-frame clones and leaves some out. Among over 85,000 clones listed, roughly 90% were seen once. The sample consisted of peripheral blood. The receptors were gathered from a human donor with active COVID-19. The donor label of this sample is uncertain. Both conserved end residues are part of each CDR3. D genes are given only for firm matches. A row's size may be missing; if present it is once, few, many or a size class.

V,D,J,size,DNA,CDR3
TRBV6-5,TRBD2,TRBJ2-7,.,TGTGCCAGCAGTTTATTAACGGGGGGGCCTTACGAGCAGTACTTC,CASSLLTGGPYEQYF
TRBV2,.,TRBJ2-1,.,TGTGCCAGCAGTGAAAGGGAGAACAATGAGCAGTTCTTC,CASSERENNEQFF
TRBV19,.,TRBJ2-7,.,TGTGCCAGTAGTGTTGGGACTGTCCTCGAGCAGTACTTC,CASSVGTVLEQYF
TRBV7-9,.,TRBJ2-7,once,TGTGCCAGCAGCCCTTTGGACAGAGGGAACTACGAGCAGTACTTC,CASSPLDRGNYEQYF
TRBV7-8,TRBD1,TRBJ2-7,.,TGTGCCAGCAGCCACGGACAGGGGGGCTACGAGCAGTACTTC,CASSHGQGGYEQYF
TRBV11-3,.,TRBJ2-3,.,TGTGCCAGCAGCTTAGAACCAGAGGCAGATACGCAGTATTTT,CASSLEPEADTQYF
TRBV11-3,.,TRBJ2-7,once,TGTGCCAGCAGTCCCGGCAGGGCCCACGAGCAGTACTTC,CASSPGRAHEQYF
TRBV3-1/TRBV3-2,TRBD2,TRBJ2-5,.,TGTGCCAGCAGCCAAGATGCTAGCGGGGCCCAAGAGACCCAGTACTTC,CASSQDASGAQETQYF
TRBV18,TRBD1,TRBJ1-1,once,TGTGCCAGCTCACGGGACAGGGTGGGATGGGACACTGAAGCTTTCTTT,CASSRDRVGWDTEAFF
TRBV15,.,TRBJ1-2,few,TGTGCCACCAGCAGGAACAGGGATGGTGGCTACACCTTC,CATSRNRDGGYTF
TRBV25-1,.,TRBJ1-6,.,TGTGCCAGCAGTGAGGGGAGGAGCTCCTATAATTCACCCCTCCACTTT,CASSEGRSSYNSPLHF
TRBV9,TRBD2,TRBJ2-1,few,TGTGCCAGCAGCGTAAGGAGTCGGGGGGACAATGAGCAGTTCTTC,CASSVRSRGDNEQFF
TRBV15,.,TRBJ1-5,.,TGTGCCACCAGCAGAGAAAAGACGGGGGTCGGTCAGCCCCAGCATTTT,CATSREKTGVGQPQHF
TRBV29-1,.,TRBJ2-7,.,TGCAGCGTTGTTGTGTCAGACTGGCACGAGCAGTACTTC,CSVVVSDWHEQYF
TRBV28,.,TRBJ2-7,.,TGTGCCACCCTCACTTCCGTCGCCTACGAGCAGTACTTC,CATLTSVAYEQYF
TRBV5-1,TRBD1,TRBJ1-6,few,TGCGCCAGCAGCCTACAGGGGTCCGGGGGGGATTCACCCCTCCACTTT,CASSLQGSGGDSPLHF
TRBV28,TRBD2,TRBJ2-7,.,TGTGCCAGCAGTCCAACGGGGGGACGTGGCTCCTACGAGCAGTACTTC,CASSPTGGRGSYEQYF
TRBV2,TRBD2,TRBJ2-3,.,TGTGCCATACCCCAGGGAGGGAGAACAGATACGCAGTATTTT,CAIPQGGRTDTQYF
TRBV18,.,TRBJ1-4,.,TGTGCCAGCTCACCTTCGCGGGGTGGGAATGAAAAACTGTTTTTT,CASSPSRGGNEKLFF
TRBV5-3,.,TRBJ1-1,.,TGTGCCAGAAGCTTGTGGGGGGCTGAAGCTTTCTTT,CARSLWGAEAFF
TRBV3-1/TRBV3-2,TRBD2,TRBJ2-1,.,TGTGCCAGCAGTCTCACCACCGTTCCGGGGGGTCTTTACAATGAGCAGTTCTTC,CASSLTTVPGGLYNEQFF
TRBV21-1,.,TRBJ1-5,.,TGTGCCAGCAGCAAATCTGAAGCAGGGTGGGGCTCATATAGCAATCAGCCCCAGCATTTT,CASSKSEAGWGSYSNQPQHF
TRBV5-1,TRBD1,TRBJ1-3,.,TGCGCCAGCAGCTTGGGGACAGGGTTTGTGGGAAACACCATATATTTT,CASSLGTGFVGNTIYF
TRBV12-3/TRBV12-4,TRBD1,TRBJ1-6,.,TGTGCCAGCAGATCCCTTCAGGGGGCACCCCTCCACTTT,CASRSLQGAPLHF
TRBV27,TRBD1,TRBJ1-1,.,TGTGCCAGCAGTTTACTGGCAGGGGGCTGGAACACTGAAGCTTTCTTT,CASSLLAGGWNTEAFF
TRBV7-9,.,TRBJ2-2,once,TGTGCCGGCAGCTCCGCAGGGGTGTATGCCGGGGAGCTGTTTTTT,CAGSSAGVYAGELFF
TRBV5-1,.,TRBJ2-2,.,TGCGCCAGCAGCTTGGATTATACCGGGGAGCTGTTTTTT,CASSLDYTGELFF
TRBV5-4,.,TRBJ2-2,.,TGTGCCAGCAGCCACCTGGCCGCGAGGCACGGGGAGCTGTTTTTT,CASSHLAARHGELFF
TRBV4-2,.,TRBJ2-3,.,TGTGCCAGCAGCTCCCAGGGACATGGTACAGATACGCAGTATTTT,CASSSQGHGTDTQYF
TRBV9,.,TRBJ1-1,.,TGTGCCAGCAGCCTACAGGACACGAATCCATGGGGCGCTGAAGCTTTCTTT,CASSLQDTNPWGAEAFF
TRBV3-1/TRBV3-2,TRBD2,TRBJ2-5,.,TGTGCCAGCAGCCAATTAACTAGCGGACAAGAGACCCAGTACTTC,CASSQLTSGQETQYF
TRBV5-4,TRBD1,TRBJ1-1,.,TGTGCCAGCAGCGTAGGACAGGGGGCGATCTTAGGAACTGAAGCTTTCTTT,CASSVGQGAILGTEAFF
TRBV25-1,.,TRBJ2-2,.,TGTGCCAGCAGTGAAGGTTTAGACACCGGGGAGCTGTTTTTT,CASSEGLDTGELFF
TRBV7-8,.,TRBJ1-5,.,TGTGCCAGCCGCAGGGATAACAATCAGCCCCAGCATTTT,CASRRDNNQPQHF
TRBV3-1/TRBV3-2,.,TRBJ2-5,.,TGTGCCAGCAGCCGGGCCCATACAGAGACCCAGTACTTC,CASSRAHTETQYF